This entry lists 25 T cell receptor beta chains sequenced from one sample in a study of STAT5B mutations in CD4+ large granular lymphocyte leukemia. Sequencing was performed with immunoSEQ multiplex PCR; in TCRdb, only in-frame clones are kept and a portion is missing. This sample has 20,000 to 25,000 clones, with about 79% found just once. Sequenced material: CD4+ T cells from blood buffy coats. These receptors were taken from a human donor in good health.

The chain is built from TRBV5-1 and TRBJ1-2; D might be TRBD1 (6 bases). CDR3 size: 14 residues. The V gene lost 4 bases and the J gene lost 6 bases, with 16 bases spanning the gap. Germline values: CDR1 SGHRS, CDR2 YFSETQ. The DNA of the CDR3 is TGCGCCAGCAGCAGGACAGACAGCTACGATGGCTACACCTTC. This encodes CASSRTDSYDGYTF. Based on the CDR3 plus reference TRBV5-1 and TRBJ1-2, the full variable domain is KAGVTQTPRYLIKTRGQQVTLSCSPISGHRSVSWYQQTPGQGLQFLFEYFSETQRNKGNFPGRFSGRQFSNSRSEMNVSTLELGDSALYLCASSRTDSYDGYTFGSGTRLTVV.

This chain uses TRBV9 with TRBJ2-1; tentative D call: TRBD2 (6 bases). The germline V gene encodes CDR1 SGDLS and CDR2 YYNGEE. This CDR3 contains 15 residues. V lost 2 bases and J lost 7, with 16 bases in between. CDR3 amino acids: CASSVESGVYNEQFF. The DNA for the CDR3 is TGTGCCAGCAGCGTCGAGTCGGGAGTCTATAATGAGCAGTTCTTC.

Only one count was recorded for this clone. The chain recombines TRBV7-2 with TRBJ2-1, with TRBD1 matching 8 bases. CDR1 and CDR2 (germline): SGHTA, FQGNSA. The CDR3 runs to 15 residues. With V trimmed by 2 bases and J by 4 bases, 4 bases remained unmatched. The CDR3 reads CASSLTQGVYNEQFF. CDR3 bases: TGTGCCAGCAGCTTAACACAGGGGGTTTACAATGAGCAGTTCTTC.

This clone was counted once. The chain joins TRBV30 to TRBJ2-5, with D perhaps matching TRBD2 (5 bases). V was clipped by 1 base and J by 0 bases, with 9 bases between them. The CDR3 has 14 residues. Per the germline V gene, CDR1 is GTSNPN and CDR2 is SVGIG (reference sequence). The CDR3 bases are TGTGCCTGGAGTGATTCGGGGTACCAAGAGACCCAGTACTTC. Its protein is CAWSDSGYQETQYF. Complete variable domain (other parts from reference TRBV30 and TRBJ2-5): SQTIHQWPATLVQPVGSPLSLECTVEGTSNPNLYWYRQAAGRGLQLLFYSVGIGQISSEVPQNLSASRPQDRQFILSSKKLLLSDSGFYLCAWSDSGYQETQYFGPGTRLLVL.

The V gene is TRBV7-2, the J gene TRBJ2-6, with 15 bases matching TRBD2. Germline values: CDR1 SGHTA, CDR2 FQGNSA. The CDR3 runs to 18 residues. V shed 3 bases, J shed 2 bases, and the junction held 2 bases outside the gene matches. The CDR3 DNA is TGTGCCAGCAGCTTGGGACTAGCGGGAGGAACTGGGGCCAACGTCCTGACTTTC. It is translated as CASSLGLAGGTGANVLTF.

There are a few counts of this clone. The chain carries TRBV7-9 and TRBJ1-1; perhaps TRBD1 as D (6 bases). Per germline, CDR1 SEHNR and CDR2 FQNEAQ (reference sequence). The CDR3 consists of 11 residues. The V end was cut by 4 bases, the J end by 13 bases, with 13 bases between. CDR3 loop: CASSSGTNGFF. CDR3 sequence (DNA): TGTGCCAGCAGCTCCGGGACAAATGGTTTCTTT. The entire variable domain, with the rest obtained from reference TRBV7-9 and TRBJ1-1, is as follows: DTGVSQNPRHKITKRGQNVTFRCDPISEHNRLYWYRQTLGQGPEFLTYFQNEAQLEKSRLLSDRFSAERPKGSFSTLEIQRTEQGDSAMYLCASSSGTNGFFGQGTRLTVV.

The V and J genes are TRBV27 and TRBJ2-6, with unresolved D. The CDR3 sequence is 16 residues long. The V gene's germline CDR1 is MNHEY and CDR2 SMNVEV (reference sequence). V dropped 2 bases and J dropped 1 base, with 9 bases sitting between them. CDR3 protein: CASSLVGVSGANVLTF. The CDR3 coding sequence is TGTGCCAGCAGTTTAGTCGGAGTGTCTGGGGCCAACGTCCTGACTTTC.

This clone occurred a few times. The chain carries TRBV27 and TRBJ2-7; TRBD2 matches at 12 bases. The CDR3 consists of 16 residues. Looked up from germline, CDR1 is MNHEY and CDR2 is SMNVEV (reference sequence). The ends lost 3 bases at V and 5 bases at J; junction bases unmatched: 8. The CDR3, as DNA: TGTGCCAGCAGTTTTGCGGCACTAGCGGGAGGCGACGAGCAGTACTTC. Translated, it gives CASSFAALAGGDEQYF.

In its sample, this clone was seen a few times. The chain employs TRBV10-3 and TRBJ2-1, with a weak D call TRBD2 (6 bases). The CDR3 totals 13 residues. V dropped 8 bases and J dropped 12 bases, with 20 bases sitting between them. Germline V gene lookup returns CDR1 ENHRY and CDR2 SYGVKD. The CDR3 DNA is TGTGCCATCGAAGAGGGAGGCCTAAAGGGGCAGTTCTTC. It encodes CAIEEGGLKGQFF.

For this clone: At one end the junction does not follow the germline gene, possibly because of a read error. The chain recombines TRBV5-3 with TRBJ2-7, with TRBD2 matching 8 bases. TRBV5-3 is recorded as an ORF, its role being uncertain. This CDR3 is 15 amino acids long. DNA for the CDR3: TGTGCCAGAGGCTTGATACGGGAGGGGAAGTACGAGCAGTACTTC. This sequence encodes CARGLIREGKYEQYF.

This rearrangement joins TRBV11-3 to TRBJ2-7; D not resolved. The CDR3 is 15 amino acids. CDR1 SGHNT and CDR2 YENEEA come from the germline V gene. V was pared by 1 base and J by 3 bases, with 13 bases between. The CDR3: CASSLAGSGNYEQYF. CDR3 nucleotide sequence: TGTGCCAGCAGCTTAGCTGGGTCGGGCAACTACGAGCAGTACTTC.

The chain joins TRBV11-3 to TRBJ2-1, with TRBD2 matching over 12 bases. Germline V gene lookup returns CDR1 SGHNT and CDR2 YENEEA. The junction had 8 bases not matched to a gene; V was cut back by 5 bases and J by 0 bases. The CDR3 has 18 residues. CDR3 DNA: TGTGCCAGCAGCGGGGGACTAGCGGGTGGAAGCTCCTACAATGAGCAGTTCTTC. Translation: CASSGGLAGGSSYNEQFF.

This clone turned up a few times. The chain carries TRBV11-3 and TRBJ2-3; D is ambiguous. Trimming took 3 bases from V and 6 from J, leaving 7 bases between them. CDR1 is SGHNT and CDR2 is YENEEA in the germline V gene. This CDR3 region has 12 residues. The CDR3 here is CASSFMGDTQYF. The CDR3 DNA sequence: TGTGCCAGCAGCTTTATGGGCGATACGCAGTATTTT. The variable domain in full, completed from reference TRBV11-3 and TRBJ2-3, reads EAGVVQSPRYKIIEKKQPVAFWCNPISGHNTLYWYLQNLGQGPELLIRYENEEAVDDSQLPKDRFSAERLKGVDSTLKIQPAELGDSAVYLCASSFMGDTQYFGPGTRLTVL.

The chain is built from TRBV4-1 and TRBJ2-1; TRBD2 matches at 13 bases. CDR3 length: 18 residues. Trimming at V came to 3 bases and at J to 5 bases, leaving 10 bases not matched to a gene. CDR1 is MGHRA and CDR2 is YSYEKL in the germline V gene. CDR3 sequence reads: CASSQATSGRGRNNEQFF. The DNA of the CDR3 is TGCGCCAGCAGCCAGGCAACTAGCGGGAGGGGGCGAAACAATGAGCAGTTCTTC.

The chain uses TRBV5-1 and TRBJ2-3, with D perhaps matching TRBD1 or TRBD2 (6 bases each). CDR3 length: 13 residues. Germline V CDR1 and CDR2: SGHRS, YFSETQ. V lost 3 bases, J lost 6 bases, and 11 bases lay in between. CDR3 sequence reads: CASSWGDIDTQYF. CDR3 in DNA: TGCGCCAGCAGCTGGGGGGACATCGATACGCAGTATTTT.

Here the CDR3 reads CASSELGVRGPRDTQYF. CDR3 in DNA: TGTGCCAGCAGTGAATTGGGTGTCAGGGGCCCGAGGGATACGCAGTATTTT. The chain recombines TRBV25-1 with TRBJ2-3, with TRBD1 as a possible D gene (6 bases). Trimming took 1 base from V and 6 from J, leaving 20 bases between them. The CDR3 consists of 17 residues. Germline V gives CDR1 MGHDK, CDR2 SYGVNS.

The chain joins TRBV11-3 to TRBJ2-5; D unclear. The CDR3 has 15 amino acids. CDR1 is SGHNT, CDR2 YENEEA, per germline. V was trimmed by 6 bases and J by 5 bases, leaving 19 bases between them. Here the CDR3 reads CASSPNFSTRETQYF. CDR3 nucleotide sequence: TGTGCCAGCAGTCCTAATTTCTCGACACGCGAGACCCAGTACTTC.

The gene calls are TRBV27 and TRBJ1-1, with a weak D call TRBD1 (5 bases). Trimming cost V 7 bases and J 3 bases, with 18 bases left between them. This CDR3 is 15 amino acids long. Germline V gene data show CDR1 as MNHEY and CDR2 as SMNVEV (reference sequence). CDR3 coding DNA: TGTGCCAGCACCCCCTTGAGGGGAAGCCACACTGAAGCTTTCTTT. It specifies CASTPLRGSHTEAFF.

The rearrangement joins TRBV6-1 to TRBJ2-1; perhaps TRBD2 as D (6 bases). V lost 7 bases and J lost 6, with 19 bases in between. Germline CDR1 MNHNS, CDR2 SASEGT. The CDR3 totals 15 residues. This CDR3 reads CASILWRARGNEQFF. For the CDR3, the DNA is TGTGCCAGCATCTTATGGAGGGCTCGGGGCAATGAGCAGTTCTTC.

The V call is TRBV14, the J call TRBJ2-7, with no clear D. The germline gives CDR1 SGHDN, CDR2 FVKESK. There are 18 residues in the CDR3. Trimming cost V 0 bases and J 4 bases, with 22 bases left between them. The CDR3 region has the DNA TGTGCCAGCAGCCAAGACCCCCTCCTTTGGTCCCAACTTTACGAGCAGTACTTC. Amino acid sequence: CASSQDPLLWSQLYEQYF.

The chain is built from TRBV5-1 and TRBJ1-3; TRBD1 matches at 8 bases. CDR3 length equals 15 residues. V lost 4 bases and J lost 1; bases outside the gene matches: 4. CDR1 is SGHRS and CDR2 is YFSETQ in the germline V gene. CDR3 sequence: CASSAGGMSGNTIYF. The CDR3, as DNA: TGCGCCAGCAGCGCAGGGGGCATGTCTGGAAACACCATATATTTT.

This chain uses TRBV6-6 with TRBJ2-3; no definite D call. The germline V gene has CDR1 MNHNY and CDR2 SVGAGI (reference sequence). The CDR3 length is 13 residues. Trimming removed 8 bases from V and 0 bases from J, with 9 bases in between. Here the CDR3 reads CASEASSTDTQYF. The CDR3 nucleotides read TGTGCCAGCGAAGCTTCTAGCACAGATACGCAGTATTTT.

This chain uses TRBV7-2 with TRBJ2-5; tentative D call: TRBD2 (6 bases). V lost 3 bases to trimming and J lost 5 bases, with 10 bases between them. Germline CDR1 and CDR2: SGHTA and FQGNSA. This CDR3 comprises 13 residues. The CDR3 bases are TGTGCCAGCAGCTTGGACTACGGCGAGACCCAGTACTTC. It yields the protein CASSLDYGETQYF. The variable domain in full, completed from reference TRBV7-2 and TRBJ2-5, reads GAGVSQSPSNKVTEKGKDVELRCDPISGHTALYWYRQSLGQGLEFLIYFQGNSAPDKSGLPSDRFSAERTGGSVSTLTIQRTQQEDSAVYLCASSLDYGETQYFGPGTRLLVL.

This clone was seen a handful of times. The chain combines TRBV7-8 with TRBJ1-1, with D hard to call. CDR3 length: 12 amino acids. Trimming cost V 7 bases and J 1 base, with 7 bases left between them. The germline gives CDR1 SGHVS, CDR2 FQNEAQ. CDR3 loop: CASTSENTEAFF. The CDR3 nucleotides are TGTGCCAGCACGTCAGAGAACACTGAAGCTTTCTTT.

CDR3 DNA: TGTGCCAGCAGCCTCCGGACTCCCAGAAGCGCCGCTGAAGCTTTCTTT. Its protein product is CASSLRTPRSAAEAFF. V is TRBV7-6 and J is TRBJ1-1; D call uncertain. V gave up 5 bases and J gave up 6 bases, with 22 bases separating them. CDR1 is SGHVS and CDR2 is FNYEAQ in the germline V gene. This CDR3 comprises 16 residues.